Below, 18 T cell receptor beta chains from the same sample are listed, as sequenced in a study of T cell responses to AZD1222 COVID-19 vaccine. Assay: immunoSEQ multiplex PCR; the TCRdb copy retains only in-frame clones and omits some. Here the sample spans 140,000 to 150,000 clones, approximately 89% being singletons. The input for sequencing was peripheral blood, taken on day 0 of AZD1222 vaccination. Receptors were obtained from an adult in good health.

V is TRBV7-6 and J is TRBJ2-2, with 8 bases identical to TRBD1. The germline V gene encodes CDR1 SGHVS and CDR2 FNYEAQ. CDR3 length: 16 amino acids. Trimming took 4 bases from V and 0 from J; bases not matched to a gene: 4. CDR3 sequence (DNA): TGTGCCAGCAGCTCCACGACAGGGGCGAACACCGGGGAGCTGTTTTTT. Protein: CASSSTTGANTGELFF. The variable domain in full, completed from reference TRBV7-6 and TRBJ2-2, reads GAGVSQSPRYKVTKRGQDVALRCDPISGHVSLYWYRQALGQGPEFLTYFNYEAQQDKSGLPNDRFSAERPEGSISTLTIQRTEQRDSAMYRCASSSTTGANTGELFFGEGSRLTVL.

The chain has TRBV7-2 and TRBJ2-3; possibly TRBD2 for D (6 bases). This CDR3 has 14 residues. Looked up from germline, CDR1 is SGHTA and CDR2 is FQGNSA. V lost 5 bases and J 3 bases, leaving 12 bases between the germline ends. This chain's CDR3 is CASSLGAGTDTQYF. Here the CDR3 DNA reads TGTGCCAGCAGCCTCGGCGCGGGGACAGATACGCAGTATTTT. The full variable domain, completed using reference TRBV7-2 and TRBJ2-3, is GAGVSQSPSNKVTEKGKDVELRCDPISGHTALYWYRQSLGQGLEFLIYFQGNSAPDKSGLPSDRFSAERTGGSVSTLTIQRTQQEDSAVYLCASSLGAGTDTQYFGPGTRLTVL.

The rearrangement uses TRBV24-1 and TRBJ1-3; no firm D call. This CDR3 contains 13 residues. Germline CDR1 KGHDR, CDR2 SFDVKD. With 1 base removed from V and 3 bases from J, the gap between germline ends came to 3 bases. CDR3 amino acids: CATSDLLGNTIYF. CDR3 nucleotide sequence: TGTGCCACCAGTGATTTACTTGGAAACACCATATATTTT.

A remark on this clone: Other DNA sequences from this sample encode an identical CDR3 as well. The V gene is TRBV5-1, the J gene TRBJ2-1; 13 bases agree with TRBD2. The V and J ends lost 1 base and 4 bases, in that order; junction bases with no gene match: 2. Per germline, CDR1 SGHRS and CDR2 YFSETQ. The CDR3 length is 16 residues. CDR3 nucleotides: TGCGCCAGCAGCTTGACTAGCGGGGGGGCTTACAATGAGCAGTTCTTC. Its translation is CASSLTSGGAYNEQFF.

The chain joins TRBV19 to TRBJ1-1; D call uncertain. The CDR3 is made up of 14 amino acids. Per germline, CDR1 LNHDA and CDR2 SQIVND (reference sequence). Trimming cost V 7 bases and J 0 bases, with 12 bases left between them. The CDR3, as DNA: TGTGCCAGTATGAAAGAGGCTGTGAACACTGAAGCTTTCTTT. Translated, it gives CASMKEAVNTEAFF.

The chain couples TRBV2 to TRBJ2-7, with D perhaps TRBD1 (6 bases). CDR3 length equals 15 residues. In germline, CDR1 is SNHLY, CDR2 FYNNEI. The ends were cut back, 6 bases at V and 0 bases at J, with 15 bases in the middle. In DNA, the CDR3 is TGTGCCAGCAGGCTCCCAGGGGATCCCTCCTACGAGCAGTACTTC. Its translation is CASRLPGDPSYEQYF. Full variable domain (missing parts from reference TRBV2 and TRBJ2-7): EPEVTQTPSHQVTQMGQEVILRCVPISNHLYFYWYRQILGQKVEFLVSFYNNEISEKSEIFDDQFSVERPDGSNFTLKIRSTKLEDSAMYFCASRLPGDPSYEQYFGPGTRLTVT.

The table lists this clone with a few counts. This chain uses TRBV11-1 with TRBJ1-1, with D tentatively TRBD1 (5 bases). The germline V gene encodes CDR1 SGHAT and CDR2 FQDESV (reference sequence). V was clipped by 6 bases and J by 9 bases, with 23 bases between them. The CDR3 has 15 amino acids. The CDR3 nucleotides read TGTGCCAGCAGAAAAGACCGGTTCGGGGGTACCCAAGCTTTCTTT. Protein product: CASRKDRFGGTQAFF.

This clone has only one observation. This chain uses TRBV5-1 with TRBJ2-5, with unresolved D. CDR1 and CDR2 (germline): SGHRS, YFSETQ. V was clipped by 1 base and J by 0 bases, with 13 bases between them. The CDR3 is 16 amino acids. The CDR3 sequence: CASSLMSQMYQETQYF. CDR3 bases: TGCGCCAGCAGCTTGATGAGCCAGATGTACCAAGAGACCCAGTACTTC. Using reference TRBV5-1 and TRBJ2-5 for the parts outside the CDR3, the full variable domain is KAGVTQTPRYLIKTRGQQVTLSCSPISGHRSVSWYQQTPGQGLQFLFEYFSETQRNKGNFPGRFSGRQFSNSRSEMNVSTLELGDSALYLCASSLMSQMYQETQYFGPGTRLLVL.

V gene TRBV6-5 combines with J gene TRBJ1-1; 8 bases are a match to TRBD1. This CDR3 region has 14 residues. The V segment lost 2 bases and the J segment 1 base; nucleotides outside the gene matches: 0. CDR1 is MNHEY and CDR2 is SVGAGI in the germline V gene. The CDR3 loop reads CASSYGTGNTEAFF. The CDR3 bases are TGTGCCAGCAGTTACGGGACAGGGAACACTGAAGCTTTCTTT.

The chain has TRBV10-3 and TRBJ1-2, with D possibly matching TRBD1 (6 bases). The CDR3 runs to 15 residues. The V and J ends lost 0 bases and 2 bases respectively, with 10 bases between them. Germline assignment: CDR1 ENHRY and CDR2 SYGVKD. Here the CDR3 reads CAISESRGNNYGYTF. The CDR3, as DNA: TGTGCCATCAGTGAGTCCAGGGGTAACAACTATGGCTACACCTTC.

This clone was detected a few times. The genes are TRBV10-3 and TRBJ2-7, with a possible D match to TRBD2 (5 bases). The CDR3 covers 14 residues. Per the germline V gene, CDR1 is ENHRY and CDR2 is SYGVKD. Between the trimmed V and J ends, which lost 3 bases and 4 bases, there was a span of 13 bases. The CDR3 sequence is CAISERTDLYEQYF. Written as DNA, the CDR3 is TGTGCCATCAGTGAACGGACGGACTTATACGAGCAGTACTTC.

The chain is built from TRBV7-3 and TRBJ2-1; TRBD2 aligns across 14 bases. There are 20 residues in the CDR3. V was clipped by 3 bases and J by 0 bases; unmatched bases: 10. Germline assignment: CDR1 SGHTA and CDR2 FQGTGA. The CDR3 is CASSFGLAGGRMSSYNEQFF. The CDR3 DNA is TGTGCCAGCAGCTTCGGACTAGCGGGGGGTAGGATGAGCTCCTACAATGAGCAGTTCTTC.

This chain joins TRBV27 and TRBJ1-5, with D perhaps TRBD1 (6 bases). The CDR3 contains 12 residues. Germline CDR1 and CDR2: MNHEY and SMNVEV (reference sequence). Trimming shortened V by 6 bases and J by 7 bases, and 10 bases separated the two germline ends. CDR3 protein: CASSPRGQPQHF. As DNA, the CDR3 is TGTGCCAGCAGCCCCAGGGGACAGCCCCAGCATTTT.

The chain uses TRBV7-3 and TRBJ1-6; D gene ambiguous. Trimming removed 5 bases at V and 7 bases at J, with 9 bases between. Germline CDR1 SGHTA, CDR2 FQGTGA. This CDR3 is built from 13 residues. The CDR3 loop reads CASSNRPNSPLHF. The CDR3 DNA reads as TGTGCCAGCAGCAACCGGCCCAATTCACCCCTCCACTTT. The full variable domain, in which reference TRBV7-3 and TRBJ1-6 provide the parts outside the CDR3, is GAGVSQTPSNKVTEKGKYVELRCDPISGHTALYWYRQSLGQGPEFLIYFQGTGAADDSGLPNDRFFAVRPEGSVSTLKIQRTERGDSAVYLCASSNRPNSPLHFGNGTRLTVT.

The chain has TRBV30 and TRBJ1-2, with TRBD1 matching 8 bases. CDR3 size: 13 residues. Unmatched junction bases numbered 4, after V lost 2 bases and J lost 5 bases. Looked up from germline, CDR1 is GTSNPN and CDR2 is SVGIG (reference sequence). In nucleotides, the CDR3 is TGTGCCTGGAGTTCAGGGGGCACTTATGGCTACACCTTC. Amino acids: CAWSSGGTYGYTF.

This chain links TRBV12-3 or TRBV12-4 with TRBJ1-1, with D uncertain. There are 12 residues in the CDR3. The V end was cut by 3 bases, the J end by 11 bases, with 13 bases between. CDR3: CASSFYLSSAFF. CDR3 bases: TGTGCCAGCAGTTTTTACCTTAGCTCTGCTTTCTTT.

This clone was recorded a few times. The chain has TRBV7-8 and TRBJ2-7, with D possibly called TRBD1 or TRBD2 (5 bases each). V was clipped by 5 bases and J by 3 bases, with 20 bases between them. Germline lookup yields CDR1 SGHVS and CDR2 FQNEAQ. The CDR3 extends over 16 amino acids. CDR3 coding DNA: TGTGCCAGCAGCCTAAAGAGGGCAGGGTTGGACTACGAGCAGTACTTC. Translation: CASSLKRAGLDYEQYF.

This clone came up a few times. The same CDR3 can be traced to other DNA sequences in this sample. The chain carries TRBV29-1 and TRBJ2-3, with 9 bases that match TRBD1. The germline CDR1 and CDR2 sequences are SQVTM and ANQGSEA. With 3 bases clipped from V and 2 bases from J, the junction kept 3 bases outside the gene matches. The CDR3 loop spans 14 amino acids. CDR3 residues: CSVEGQGYTDTQYF. The CDR3 DNA reads TGCAGCGTTGAGGGACAGGGATACACAGATACGCAGTATTTT.